Given below is one T cell receptor (beta chain) in context. As yet, its antigen is unknown. This may be a read error, as it is one base from a much larger clone. The conserved phenylalanine or tryptophan is not found at the CDR3 terminus, so this likely reflects a read error. The CDR3 is 15 residues long. Germline V lookup: CDR1 MNHEY, CDR2 SVGEGT. The V gene lost 7 bases and the J gene lost 3 bases, with 16 bases spanning the gap. TCR libraries were built in bulk with a published protocol and specific TCR primers. Using its own MiXCR run on the PCR reads, TCRdb lists one record per CDR3 protein. This sample yields 400,000 to 600,000 distinct CDR3 sequences, of which about a quarter are seen a single time; roughly 0.79% belongs to the top ten. This record belongs to a study of molecular identifiers for immune sequencing clone quantification. The overall study: RNA, taken in replicates from around 20,000 or 100,000 naive CD8 cells, was split five ways, with four sequenced. General study results and limits: Clones above 20 RNA copies contained over 98% of effector molecules and under 1% of naive molecules.

The authors sorted naive CD8 T cells as CD8+CD4-CCR7+CD45RA+. V gene TRBV6-2 or TRBV6-3 combines with J gene TRBJ1-5, with D maybe TRBD1 (5 bases). This sequence originates from a human donor in good health. Some libraries in this study had Jurkat cell RNA spiked in. Sequenced: naive CD8+ T cells from blood, with Jurkat cell RNA spiked in. Documented subset: FACS-sorted CD8+CD4-CCR7+CD45RA+ naive T cells. The CDR3 protein is CASNARGYDNQPQHL. The CDR3 DNA is TGTGCCAGCAATGCAAGGGGCTATGACAATCAGCCCCAGCATCTT.